This T cell receptor beta chain was recorded in a study of identical twins. Healthy Caucasian donors formed the entire cohort. CDR3 length equals 14 residues. Germline V gene data show CDR1 as LNHDA and CDR2 as SQIVND (reference sequence). With 3 bases removed from V and 6 bases from J, the gap between germline ends came to 15 bases. General study results and limits: The authors noted that invariant MAIT and iNKT cells could partly confound zero-insertion analyses. Abundant beta clonotypes from cord blood had fewer insertions, unlike memory repertoires, which showed none.

Via MiXCR, TCRdb re-called the 5' RACE reads, giving one row per CDR3 protein. Here the sample spans around 280,000 distinct CDR3 sequences, approximately 8% being singletons. This clonotype has only a few counts. Antigen unknown. The same sample was also used in a study of yellow fever vaccine responses in identical twins.

The sequenced sample was memory (CD45RO+) T cells sorted from blood. The V call is TRBV19, the J call TRBJ2-7, with a weak D call TRBD2 (5 bases). The source of this sequence is a woman younger than 35 in good health. Here the CDR3 reads CASSITSGSGEQYF. In DNA, the CDR3 is TGTGCCAGTAGTATCACATCGGGGAGTGGCGAGCAGTACTTC.